These 28 T cell receptor beta chains came from one sample sequenced in a study of blood T cell repertoires in COVID-19 (dated by TCRdb to about 2020). The library relied on the immunoSEQ multiplex PCR assay. Sourced from immuneACCESS, this table was stored by TCRdb with only in-frame sequences that have V and J called. A share of the clones is absent; for the studies checked, an unresolved V gene accounts for under half, and the remainder has no known explanation. Across this sample there are some 150,000 clones, with approximately 88% seen only once. The top ten clonotypes cover around 1.4% of the sample. Material: peripheral blood. The receptors derive from a woman between 50 and 59 years old with acute or convalescent COVID-19.

This chain links TRBV19 with TRBJ1-2, with D perhaps TRBD1 (6 bases). The V and J ends lost 5 bases and 1 base respectively, with 11 bases between them. The CDR3 has 14 residues. From germline, CDR1 is LNHDA and CDR2 SQIVND (reference sequence). CDR3 bases: TGTGCCAGTAGTCGGGACACGTATAACTATGGCTACACCTTC. Amino acids: CASSRDTYNYGYTF.

This clone was seen a single time. This chain joins TRBV6-2 or TRBV6-3 and TRBJ2-6, with D possibly matching TRBD2 (6 bases). CDR1 is MNHEY, CDR2 SVGEGT, per germline. V was shortened by 4 bases and J by 1 base, with 8 bases between the two germline ends. The CDR3 runs 15 residues. CDR3 sequence: CASSLGGSGANVLTF. The DNA for the CDR3 is TGTGCCAGCAGTTTGGGGGGTTCTGGGGCCAACGTCCTGACTTTC.

The V and J genes are TRBV9 and TRBJ2-1; D gene uncertain. Between the trimmed V and J ends, which lost 4 bases and 6 bases, there was a span of 11 bases. The germline V gene encodes CDR1 SGDLS and CDR2 YYNGEE. The CDR3 contains 13 residues. The CDR3 sequence is CASSPFGSNEQFF. CDR3 in DNA: TGTGCCAGCAGCCCCTTCGGTAGCAATGAGCAGTTCTTC.

The chain carries TRBV7-9 and TRBJ2-3, with 11 bases matching TRBD2. This CDR3 has 18 residues. Germline V gives CDR1 SEHNR, CDR2 FQNEAQ (reference sequence). J was trimmed by 7 bases and V by 0 bases; bases with no gene match: 12. The CDR3 spells CASSLAWETSGSVYTQYF. The CDR3 DNA is TGTGCCAGCAGCTTAGCGTGGGAAACTAGCGGGAGTGTATATACGCAGTATTTT.

V gene TRBV13 combines with J gene TRBJ2-2; 7 bases agree with TRBD1. The CDR3 contains 13 residues. Germline trimming cut 6 bases from V and 9 bases from J; bases unmatched to any gene: 7. In germline, CDR1 is PRHDT, CDR2 FYEKMQ (reference sequence). In DNA form, the CDR3 reads TGTGCCAGCAGACAAAACAGGGGCCGGGAGCTGTTTTTT. Translation gives CASRQNRGRELFF.

V usage is TRBV9 and J usage is TRBJ2-7; TRBD1 is a possible D gene (5 bases). Trimming took 0 bases from V and 0 from J, leaving 10 bases between them. CDR3 length: 15 amino acids. The germline V gene has CDR1 SGDLS and CDR2 YYNGEE. CDR3 sequence (DNA): TGTGCCAGCAGCGTAGGGGGCCGCTCCTCCTACGAGCAGTACTTC. Translation gives CASSVGGRSSYEQYF.

The V gene is TRBV10-1, the J gene TRBJ2-3, with TRBD2 matching over 9 bases. The CDR3 length is 14 residues. The V segment lost 6 bases and the J segment 1 base; nucleotides outside the gene matches: 2. Germline assignment: CDR1 WNHNN and CDR2 SYGVQD (reference sequence). For the CDR3, the DNA is TGCGCCAGCAGCGGCGGGAGGGGCACAGATACGCAGTATTTT. Protein: CASSGGRGTDTQYF.

The V call is TRBV19, the J call TRBJ1-2, with unresolved D. The CDR3 is made up of 14 amino acids. Germline-derived CDR1 and CDR2 are LNHDA and SQIVND (reference sequence). Trimming removed 1 base at V and 8 bases at J, with 14 bases between. CDR3 protein: CASSIGSQAGGYTF. The CDR3 region has the DNA TGTGCCAGTAGTATAGGGTCGCAGGCCGGCGGCTACACCTTC.

The chain employs TRBV4-2 and TRBJ2-7, with TRBD1 identical over 7 bases. From germline, CDR1 is LGHNA and CDR2 YNFKEQ. The junction had 5 bases not matched to a gene; V was cut back by 0 bases and J by 3 bases. This CDR3 comprises 15 residues. CDR3 protein: CASSQEQTGNYEQYF. The CDR3 bases are TGTGCCAGCAGCCAAGAGCAGACAGGGAACTACGAGCAGTACTTC.

This chain uses TRBV5-1 with TRBJ1-5; D remains ambiguous. V gave up 0 bases and J gave up 0 bases, with 10 bases separating them. CDR3 size: 16 residues. The germline V gene encodes CDR1 SGHRS and CDR2 YFSETQ. The chain's CDR3 is CASSLAHRYSNQPQHF. The CDR3 nucleotides read TGCGCCAGCAGCTTGGCCCACCGCTATAGCAATCAGCCCCAGCATTTT.

V usage is TRBV20-1 and J usage is TRBJ2-3; D remains ambiguous. Trimming left V 3 bases short and J 6 bases short, with 7 bases between. The CDR3 is 11 residues long. The germline gives CDR1 DFQATT, CDR2 SNEGSKA (reference sequence). DNA for the CDR3: TGCAGTGCTAGCCCCCGGGATACGCAGTATTTT. This encodes CSASPRDTQYF.

CDR3 sequence: CASSIGTGKPQHF. For the CDR3, the DNA is TGTGCCAGCAGTATAGGGACAGGGAAGCCCCAGCATTTT. The chain uses TRBV6-5 and TRBJ1-5; 9 nucleotides agree with TRBD1. Germline CDR1 reads MNHEY; CDR2 reads SVGAGI. The CDR3 runs 13 residues. The ends lost 5 bases at V and 8 bases at J; junction bases unmatched: 4.

The rearrangement links TRBV11-2 to TRBJ2-7, with D possibly being TRBD1 (6 bases). Trimming stripped 5 bases from V and 6 bases from J, with 23 bases between. CDR1 is SGHAT, CDR2 FQNNGV, per germline. The CDR3 covers 16 residues. The CDR3 DNA sequence: TGTGCCAGCAGCCCCCGACAGGTCCTCGTCTCCGCCGAGCAGTACTTC. This encodes CASSPRQVLVSAEQYF.

This chain joins TRBV6-5 and TRBJ1-6; 7 nucleotides agree with TRBD1. Trimming cost V 7 bases and J 8 bases; bases outside gene matches: 5. The germline V gene has CDR1 MNHEY and CDR2 SVGAGI. This CDR3 has 13 residues. The CDR3 region has the DNA TGTGCCAGCAAGAGGGACAGTGATTCACCCCTCCACTTT. Translation: CASKRDSDSPLHF.

This clone was counted once. This chain links TRBV11-3 with TRBJ1-1, with 7 nucleotides matching TRBD1. CDR1 and CDR2 from the germline V gene are SGHNT and YENEEA. The CDR3 totals 16 residues. With 4 bases clipped from V and 1 base from J, the junction kept 9 bases outside the gene matches. The CDR3 here is CASSSSTGMRNTEAFF. The CDR3 DNA follows: TGTGCCAGCAGCTCGTCGACAGGGATGAGGAACACTGAAGCTTTCTTT.

The chain links TRBV29-1 to TRBJ2-3; the match to TRBD1 covers 7 bases. J gave up 0 bases and V 6 bases, and 6 bases lay outside the gene matches. Looked up from germline, CDR1 is SQVTM and CDR2 is ANQGSEA. The CDR3 runs to 14 residues. The CDR3, as DNA: TGCAGCGTACGGACAGGCTCTAGCACAGATACGCAGTATTTT. Protein sequence: CSVRTGSSTDTQYF.

CDR3 loop: CASSLLSFYEQYF. As DNA, the CDR3 is TGTGCCAGCAGTTTACTGTCTTTCTACGAGCAGTACTTC. The gene calls are TRBV12-3 or TRBV12-4 and TRBJ2-7, with D uncertain. Trimming removed 2 bases at V and 3 bases at J, with 8 bases between. The CDR3 sequence is 13 residues long.

This clone was detected only once. This chain links TRBV25-1 with TRBJ1-1, with TRBD1 matching 9 bases. This CDR3 has 15 amino acids. Germline trimming cut 3 bases from V and 10 bases from J; bases unmatched to any gene: 12. Germline loops: CDR1 MGHDK, CDR2 SYGVNS. CDR3 bases: TGTGCCAGCAGTGACCGCGTCCCGGGACAGGGTGTAGCTTTCTTT. Its protein product is CASSDRVPGQGVAFF.

The chain joins TRBV18 to TRBJ1-1; D is ambiguous. The CDR3 has 12 residues. The germline V gene encodes CDR1 KGHSH and CDR2 LQKENI. Trimming removed 2 bases from V and 6 bases from J, with 7 bases in between. The CDR3 DNA sequence: TGTGCCAGCTCACCAGAGGCAGCTGAAGCTTTCTTT. Its protein is CASSPEAAEAFF.

The rearrangement uses TRBV7-9 and TRBJ1-5; no clear D gene. The CDR3 contains 13 residues. CDR1 SEHNR and CDR2 FQNEAQ come from the germline V gene (reference sequence). The V and J ends lost 1 base and 3 bases respectively, with 4 bases between them. The CDR3 reads CASSLVANQPQHF. For the CDR3, the DNA is TGTGCCAGCAGCTTAGTAGCCAATCAGCCCCAGCATTTT.

The count of this clone is one. This sequence joins TRBV5-1 and TRBJ1-2; TRBD1 agrees at 8 bases. The germline V gene encodes CDR1 SGHRS and CDR2 YFSETQ. The CDR3 is made up of 15 amino acids. The trim removed 4 bases at V and 4 bases at J, leaving 9 bases unmatched. CDR3 sequence reads: CASSGTGGYSYGYTF. CDR3 in DNA: TGCGCCAGCAGCGGGACAGGAGGGTACAGCTATGGCTACACCTTC.

The chain is built from TRBV15 and TRBJ1-2, with D unresolved. Trimming left V 0 bases short and J 6 bases short, with 14 bases between. Germline V gives CDR1 LNHNV, CDR2 YYDKDF (reference sequence). The CDR3 is 15 residues long. CDR3 sequence reads: CATSRDSGDRDGYTF. The DNA for the CDR3 is TGTGCCACCAGCAGAGATTCCGGGGATAGGGATGGCTACACCTTC.

This clone was counted once. The gene calls are TRBV18 and TRBJ2-3; a weak D match, TRBD2 (6 bases). Deletions cut 4 bases from V and 3 bases from J, with 8 bases between. Looked up from germline, CDR1 is KGHSH and CDR2 is LQKENI. The CDR3 covers 13 residues. The CDR3 DNA sequence: TGTGCCAGCTCACGCGGAGGGACAGATACGCAGTATTTT. Translation: CASSRGGTDTQYF.

DNA for the CDR3: TGTGCCAGCAGCTTGAAATCACAGGGGTTTGACTATGGCTACACCTTC. This encodes CASSLKSQGFDYGYTF. V is TRBV5-4 and J is TRBJ1-2, with 7 bases aligning to TRBD1. CDR3 length equals 16 residues. With V trimmed by 1 base and J by 3 bases, 9 bases remained unmatched. Germline V gene lookup returns CDR1 SGHNT and CDR2 YYREEE (reference sequence).

V and J are TRBV6-1 and TRBJ1-1, with D perhaps TRBD1 (5 bases). This CDR3 has 14 amino acids. The germline V and J ends were trimmed by 3 bases and 4 bases, with 12 bases remaining between them. From germline, CDR1 is MNHNS and CDR2 SASEGT. CDR3 protein: CASSEIAGGTEAFF. CDR3 nucleotides: TGTGCCAGCAGTGAGATTGCGGGGGGCACTGAAGCTTTCTTT.

DNA of the CDR3: TGTGCCAGCAGCCAAAGGGGCAGATATGGCTACACCTTC. Encoded protein: CASSQRGRYGYTF. The V call is TRBV12-3 or TRBV12-4, the J call TRBJ1-2; weak D call: TRBD1 (5 bases). V lost 6 bases, J lost 5 bases, and 13 bases lay in between. The CDR3 length is 13 residues.

The chain is built from TRBV5-6 and TRBJ2-7; D may be TRBD1 (5 bases). Germline CDR1 is SGHDT and CDR2 is YYEEEE. V lost 4 bases to trimming and J lost 5 bases, with 13 bases between them. The CDR3 covers 13 residues. CDR3 amino acids: CASSKADINEQYF. The CDR3 DNA reads as TGTGCCAGCAGCAAGGCGGACATCAACGAGCAGTACTTC.

This clone was counted once. This chain links TRBV30 with TRBJ2-4; perhaps TRBD1 as D (8 bases). This CDR3 has 14 residues. CDR1 and CDR2 from the germline V gene are GTSNPN and SVGIG (reference sequence). V was pared by 3 bases and J by 3 bases, with 12 bases between. CDR3 coding DNA: TGTGCCTGGAGCACAGGGGGGGGCAAAAACATTCAGTACTTC. This encodes CAWSTGGGKNIQYF.